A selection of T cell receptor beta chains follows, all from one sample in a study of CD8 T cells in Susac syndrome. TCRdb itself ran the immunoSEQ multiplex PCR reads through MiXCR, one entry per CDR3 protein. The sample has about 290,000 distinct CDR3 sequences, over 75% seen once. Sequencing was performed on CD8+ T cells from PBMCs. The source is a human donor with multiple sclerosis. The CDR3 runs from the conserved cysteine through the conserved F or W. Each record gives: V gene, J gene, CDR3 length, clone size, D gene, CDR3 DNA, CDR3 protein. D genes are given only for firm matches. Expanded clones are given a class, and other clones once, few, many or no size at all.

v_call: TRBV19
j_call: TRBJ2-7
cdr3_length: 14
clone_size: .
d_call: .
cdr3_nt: TGTGCCAGTAGAGCCGTGCGGGACTCCTACGAGCAGTACTTC
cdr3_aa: CASRAVRDSYEQYF

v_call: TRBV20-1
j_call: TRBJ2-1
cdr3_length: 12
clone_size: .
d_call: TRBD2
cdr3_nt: TGCAGTGCTAGGACTAGCGGGCATGAGCAGTTCTTC
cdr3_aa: CSARTSGHEQFF

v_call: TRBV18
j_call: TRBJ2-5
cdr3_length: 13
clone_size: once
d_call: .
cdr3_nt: TGTGCCAGCACCCACAGGGAGCGAGAGACCCAGTACTTC
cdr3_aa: CASTHRERETQYF

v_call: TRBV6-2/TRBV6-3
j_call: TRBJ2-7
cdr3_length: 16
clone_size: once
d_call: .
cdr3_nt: TGTGCCAGCAGTACCCCTTCCACGGGACTGTCCTACGAGCAGTACTTC
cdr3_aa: CASSTPSTGLSYEQYF

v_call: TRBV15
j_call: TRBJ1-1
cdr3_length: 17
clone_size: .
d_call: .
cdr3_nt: TGTGCCACCAGGAGCGACGGGACTAGCCCCCTGAGCACTGAAGCTTTCTTT
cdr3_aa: CATRSDGTSPLSTEAFF

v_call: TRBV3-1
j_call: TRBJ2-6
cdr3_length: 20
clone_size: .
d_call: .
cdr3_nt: TGTGCCAGCAGCCAAGCCCCCCCCGGGACAATTGGCTCTGGGGCCAACGTCCTGACTTTC
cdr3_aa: CASSQAPPGTIGSGANVLTF

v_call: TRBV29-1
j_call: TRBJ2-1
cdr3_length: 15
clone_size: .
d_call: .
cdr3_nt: TGCAGCGTTGAAGGTTACCTTAGCTCCTACAATGAGCAGTTCTTC
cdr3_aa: CSVEGYLSSYNEQFF

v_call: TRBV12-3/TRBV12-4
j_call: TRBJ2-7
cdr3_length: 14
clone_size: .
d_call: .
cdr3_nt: TGTGCCAGCGGGGACCAAGAGTCCCGCTACGAGCAGTACTTC
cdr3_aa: CASGDQESRYEQYF

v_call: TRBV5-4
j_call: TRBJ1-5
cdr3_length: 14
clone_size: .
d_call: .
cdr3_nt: TGTGCCAGCAGCTTGTGGGGTAGCAATCAGCCCCAGCATTTT
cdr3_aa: CASSLWGSNQPQHF

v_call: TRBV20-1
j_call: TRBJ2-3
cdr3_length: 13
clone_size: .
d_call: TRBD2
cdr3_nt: TGCAGTGCCGAGCGGGAGGGCACAGATACGCAGTATTTT
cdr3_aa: CSAEREGTDTQYF

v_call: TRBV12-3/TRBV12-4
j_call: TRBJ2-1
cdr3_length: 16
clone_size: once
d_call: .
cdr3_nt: TGTGCCAGCAGTTCCTTTGACACGAGCTCCTACAATGAGCAGTTCTTC
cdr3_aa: CASSSFDTSSYNEQFF

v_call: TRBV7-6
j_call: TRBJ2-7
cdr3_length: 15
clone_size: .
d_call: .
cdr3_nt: TGTGCCAGCAGCCCCGGTGGGTTGGCAATCGGGGAGCAGTACTTC
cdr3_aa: CASSPGGLAIGEQYF

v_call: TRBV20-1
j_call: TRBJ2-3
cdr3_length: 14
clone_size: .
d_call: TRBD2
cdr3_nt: TGCAGTGCCGCGACGCGGGAGGGCAGGGATACGCAGTATTTT
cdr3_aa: CSAATREGRDTQYF

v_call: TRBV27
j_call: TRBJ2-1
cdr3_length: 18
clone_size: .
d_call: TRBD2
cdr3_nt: TGTGCCAGCAGTTTAGGGCCGACCGGGACTAGCGTCTACAATGAGCAGTTCTTC
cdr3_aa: CASSLGPTGTSVYNEQFF

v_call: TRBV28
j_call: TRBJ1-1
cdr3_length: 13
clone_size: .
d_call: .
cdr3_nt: TGTGCCAGCAGTGTCAACGACATCTCTGAAGCTTTCTTT
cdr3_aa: CASSVNDISEAFF

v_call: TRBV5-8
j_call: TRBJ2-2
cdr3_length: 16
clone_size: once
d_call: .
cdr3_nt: TGTGCCAGCAGCTTAATCATAAGCGTCAACACCGGGGAGCTGTTTTTT
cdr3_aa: CASSLIISVNTGELFF

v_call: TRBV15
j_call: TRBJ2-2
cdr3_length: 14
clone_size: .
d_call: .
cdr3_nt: TGTGCCACCAGCAACGAAATCGGAACCGGGGAGCTGTTTTTT
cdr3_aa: CATSNEIGTGELFF

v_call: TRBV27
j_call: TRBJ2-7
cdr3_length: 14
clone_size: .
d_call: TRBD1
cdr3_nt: TGTGCCAGCAGTTTCCGGGACAGGACCTACGAGCAGTACTTC
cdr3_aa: CASSFRDRTYEQYF

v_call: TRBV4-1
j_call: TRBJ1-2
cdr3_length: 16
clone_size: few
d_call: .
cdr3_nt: TGCGCCAGCAGCCCCCTACCGGGCGTGGGATATATTGGCTACACCTTC
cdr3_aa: CASSPLPGVGYIGYTF

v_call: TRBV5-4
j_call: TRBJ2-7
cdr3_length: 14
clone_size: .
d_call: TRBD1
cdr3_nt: TGTGCCAGCAGCTTATCCAGGGGGCTAGGCGAGCAGTACTTC
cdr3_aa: CASSLSRGLGEQYF

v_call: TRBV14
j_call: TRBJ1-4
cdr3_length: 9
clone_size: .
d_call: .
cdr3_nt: TGTGCCAGCAGCCTTGGGACGGTTTTT
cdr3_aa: CASSLGTVF

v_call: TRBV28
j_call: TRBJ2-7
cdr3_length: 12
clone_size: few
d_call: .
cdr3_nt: TGTGCCAGCAGTCCCCGAAACTACGAGCAGTACTTC
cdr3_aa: CASSPRNYEQYF

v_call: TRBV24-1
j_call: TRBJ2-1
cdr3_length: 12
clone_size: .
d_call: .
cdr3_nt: TGTCCCACCAGTGGAGAGACCCCGGAGCAGTTCTTC
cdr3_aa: CPTSGETPEQFF